This T cell receptor beta chain came from a study of blood T cell repertoires in COVID-19. In the original workflow: How many nucleated cells were present was estimated from reference gene primer amplification. Clones were read by immunoSEQ multiplex PCR, and TCRdb kept only the in-frame ones, dropping some. That table gives V, J and clone size, and the DNA gave D and trimming. The top ten hold approximately 3.5% of the sample, which has 150,000 to 200,000 clones, approximately 86% seen once. The CDR3 is 13 amino acids. Trimming stripped 5 bases from V and 2 bases from J, with 6 bases between. Germline V CDR1 and CDR2: MDHEN, SYDVKM. This clone was detected a few times.

The sequenced sample was peripheral blood. The genes are TRBV28 and TRBJ2-2; D is uncertain. The receptor comes from a man between 65 and 85 years old with acute or convalescent COVID-19. The CDR3 reads CASSTHNTGELFF. CDR3 nucleotides: TGTGCCAGCAGTACTCATAACACCGGGGAGCTGTTTTTT. Filled out from reference TRBV28 and TRBJ2-2, the complete variable domain reads DVKVTQSSRYLVKRTGEKVFLECVQDMDHENMFWYRQDPGLGLRLIYFSYDVKMKEKGDIPEGYSVSREKKERFSLILESASTNQTSMYLCASSTHNTGELFFGEGSRLTVL.